This T cell receptor beta chain was obtained from a study of beta chain features in type 1 diabetes (dated by TCRdb to between 2018 and 2020). Background for the entire study: Mean age, gender distribution, total cell number and subset yield were not different between patients and healthy donors. Naive and central memory subsets were obtained from all 28 donors, but regulatory and stem cell-like memory subsets were isolated from only 8 patients and about 8 healthy donors. The study compared TCRB repertoires of sorted circulating CD4+ T cell subsets between recently diagnosed type 1 diabetes patients and matched healthy donors. Across all samples, about 110 million sorted cells were examined, and cell number per subset correlated strongly with RNA yield.

General conclusions and limits of the study: Naive, central memory and regulatory TCRB repertoires appeared to be more alike among patients than among healthy donors. Because small numbers of individuals were included in the HLA sub-analyses, any influence of HLA type on TCRB rearrangement was left unresolved. In all four CD4+ subsets, TCRB CDR3 length was moderately but significantly shorter in type 1 diabetes patients. Shorter templates might have been favored by PCR, but patient and control samples were amplified and corrected together, so both groups would have been affected equally by any skew. Because cDNA was sequenced instead of genomic DNA, activated cells with high expression could be over-represented, although the groups did not differ in activation or CD3 levels. Fewer insertions and more nucleotide deletions at VDJ recombination sites were observed in patients with type 1 diabetes, implying thymic rearrangement abnormalities.

There are a few counts of this clone. No antigen is known for it. Qualities for individual bases were not recorded, and no much larger clone is one base off. The High Capacity cDNA Reverse Transcription Kit was used to reverse transcribe all of the isolated RNA, meaning that expressed TCRB transcripts were what got sequenced. Deep immunoSEQ sequencing was performed on naive, central memory and regulatory T cell samples, with an average of roughly 3.5 million total reads per sample. Sorted cells were lysed in RLT buffer, and RNA was extracted using DNase-treated RNeasy Micro or Mini kits according to cell number. To prevent cross-contamination, every cell subset was processed on its own, while patient and healthy donor samples were processed together. TCRB sequences were amplified from cDNA with the immunoSEQ multiplex PCR, producing 87-bp fragments spanning the CDR3 region. The amplicons were sequenced using the Illumina HiSeq platform. The paper's data handling went like this. Synthetic template baselines were used to correct PCR bias computationally, reads within Hamming distance 2 were collapsed, and singletons that could not be merged were discarded. Reads were aligned to IMGT to assign V, D and J genes, CDR3 length, and insertions or deletions at six rearrangement sites. Within each subset, clonotype counts were normalized to sorted cell number, and only after that were true diversity and Gini coefficients computed with the tcR R package. The overlap coefficient, calculated on TCRB nucleotide sequences, was used to quantify repertoire sharing. TCRdb retrieved this table from immuneACCESS and kept in-frame rearrangements only. Not all clones are present; in checked studies, unresolved V genes account for under half, and no reason is known for the remainder. D and trimming were read from the DNA, whereas the V and J calls and clone size are those reported in that table. For this sample there are some 190,000 clones; approximately 8.1% appear just once. Of the sample, roughly 0.5% is held by the ten largest clones.

Each donor gave one peripheral blood draw, approximately 110 mL on average, collected into heparinised tubes. A BD FACSAria II was used to sort naive, central memory, regulatory and stem cell-like memory CD4+ T cells with a panel that included CD45RO, CCR7, CD25, CD127, CD95 and CD27. Every sorted population had a purity above 95%. PBMCs were isolated immediately by Lymphoprep density gradient centrifugation and stained directly without culture. Samples were stained and sorted in pairs, with one healthy donor and one patient per experiment, so that batch effects were minimized. Sequencing was performed on central memory CD4+ T cells from blood. This clonotype was obtained from a man between 18 and 29 years old with type 1 diabetes.

The DNA reads as follows: TGTGCCAGCAGCACAGGGGTCAGCAACTATGGCTACACCTTC. The encoded protein is CASSTGVSNYGYTF. This sequence uses TRBV5-4 and TRBJ1-2; 7 of the junction bases match TRBD1. The CDR3 runs 14 amino acids, cysteine and phenylalanine included. The DNA shown is the 42-base CDR3, in frame from base 1. The germline V gene (reference sequence) gives CDR1 as SGHNT and CDR2 as YYREEE. Trimming leaves V shorter by 4 bases and J shorter by 2 bases, with the junction holding 5 bases beyond the gene matches.